This TCR beta chain derives from a study of blood T cell repertoires in COVID-19. Study-level information: The United States, Italy and Spain provided the acute and convalescent COVID-19 samples.

The sample holds a few counts of this clone. CDR3 size: 17 residues. Trimming took 0 bases from V and 11 from J; bases not matched to a gene: 19. Per germline, CDR1 SGDLS and CDR2 YYNGEE. Clones were sequenced by immunoSEQ multiplex PCR, and TCRdb holds only the in-frame ones, with some missing. This table has a few hundred thousand clones, 88% appearing once. The sample taken for sequencing was PBMCs or T cells enriched from blood (not recorded which). The sequence came from a man aged 25 to 45 who had recovered from COVID-19. The chain joins TRBV9 to TRBJ1-1; 7 bases line up with TRBD1. CDR3 DNA: TGTGCCAGCAGCGTAGTGGAACCTGGGGACAGCCTGGGGAAGGCTTTCTTT. Protein sequence: CASSVVEPGDSLGKAFF.